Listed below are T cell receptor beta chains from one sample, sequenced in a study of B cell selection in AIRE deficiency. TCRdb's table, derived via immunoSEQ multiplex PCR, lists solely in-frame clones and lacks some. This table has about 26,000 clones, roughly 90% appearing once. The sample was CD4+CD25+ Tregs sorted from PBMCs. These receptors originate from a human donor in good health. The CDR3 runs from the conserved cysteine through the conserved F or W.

CDR3 protein: CASSLAQIGVGETQYF
V gene: TRBV11-1
J gene: TRBJ2-5

CDR3 protein: CAWSDSKGIEAFF
V gene: TRBV30
J gene: TRBJ1-1

CDR3 protein: CASQGSLAYEQYF
V gene: TRBV28
J gene: TRBJ2-7

CDR3 protein: CASSSGRRVTGELFF
V gene: TRBV6-6
J gene: TRBJ2-2

CDR3 protein: CASSIGQETQYF
V gene: TRBV19
J gene: TRBJ2-5

CDR3 protein: CASSPRLDSYEQYF
V gene: TRBV19
J gene: NA

CDR3 protein: CASSLSPGTGAQPQHF
V gene: TRBV18
J gene: TRBJ1-5

CDR3 protein: CASSVGRNNSPLHF
V gene: TRBV9
J gene: TRBJ1-6

CDR3 protein: CASRRGGTDLDGYTF
V gene: TRBV6-5
J gene: TRBJ1-2

CDR3 protein: CASSSDRRNQPQHF
V gene: TRBV2
J gene: TRBJ1-5

CDR3 protein: CASSSRTAYTDTQYF
V gene: TRBV27
J gene: TRBJ2-3

CDR3 protein: CASSLGQGRQETQYF
V gene: TRBV7-2
J gene: TRBJ2-5

CDR3 protein: CASREGGKGDTQYF
V gene: TRBV19
J gene: TRBJ2-3

CDR3 protein: CASSFRDRGNEQFF
V gene: TRBV7-2
J gene: TRBJ2-1

CDR3 protein: CAISEPTGGIDTQYF
V gene: TRBV10-3
J gene: TRBJ2-3

CDR3 protein: CASSADRVDYGYTF
V gene: TRBV27
J gene: TRBJ1-2

CDR3 protein: CASSLRVAGHNEQFF
V gene: TRBV7-3
J gene: TRBJ2-1

CDR3 protein: CASSLARGGAPDTQYF
V gene: TRBV5-1
J gene: TRBJ2-3

CDR3 protein: CASSYSSKGSTDTQYF
V gene: TRBV6-5
J gene: TRBJ2-3

CDR3 protein: CASSVGAGGHNEQFF
V gene: TRBV9
J gene: TRBJ2-1

CDR3 protein: CASSLVSRKSSGNTIYF
V gene: TRBV11-2
J gene: TRBJ1-3

CDR3 protein: CASSLMGQGGPEAFF
V gene: TRBV5-6
J gene: TRBJ1-1

CDR3 protein: CASSERYSNQPQHF
V gene: TRBV6-5
J gene: TRBJ1-5

CDR3 protein: CASSHDWGSGEKLFF
V gene: TRBV4-3
J gene: TRBJ1-4

CDR3 protein: CASSSRTPNYEQYF
V gene: TRBV7-9
J gene: TRBJ2-7

CDR3 protein: CASSLDPGLVLQFF
V gene: TRBV11-2
J gene: TRBJ2-1

CDR3 protein: CASSGTGLVDTEAFF
V gene: TRBV9
J gene: TRBJ1-1

CDR3 protein: CASSPTGTFGSNQPQHF
V gene: TRBV19
J gene: TRBJ1-5

CDR3 protein: CASSATQNTEAFF
V gene: TRBV4-3
J gene: TRBJ1-1

CDR3 protein: CATRTEGYGYTF
V gene: TRBV5-1
J gene: TRBJ1-2

CDR3 protein: CAWSVRGADTQYF
V gene: TRBV30
J gene: TRBJ2-3

CDR3 protein: CASKNKRNSPLHF
V gene: TRBV2
J gene: TRBJ1-6

CDR3 protein: CASTPLQGANYGYTF
V gene: TRBV6-5
J gene: TRBJ1-2

CDR3 protein: CASSSDSTTMNTEAFF
V gene: TRBV14
J gene: TRBJ1-1

CDR3 protein: CASSISGQHNSPLHF
V gene: TRBV19
J gene: TRBJ1-6

CDR3 protein: CASSRTAGNTIYF
V gene: TRBV7-2
J gene: TRBJ1-3